This T cell receptor beta chain comes out of a study of T cell responses to AZD1222 COVID-19 vaccine. General study results and limits: Reports indicate that nearly half of spike-specific TCRs are directed at unmutated variant regions. Spike-wide vaccine-associated CD4 TCRs dominated at 160-218 and 743-854. Most donors were white British and more were female, and clonal diversity was possibly underestimated. Two AZD1222 doses significantly raised spike-specific TCR breadth and depth over controls.

Using immunoSEQ multiplex PCR, the repertoire was profiled, and TCRdb retains in-frame clones only, with some absent. Here the sample spans more than 85,000 clones, roughly 92% being singletons. Germline V gene sequence: CDR1 LNHDA, CDR2 SQIVND (reference sequence). The CDR3 has 16 residues. V lost 8 bases to trimming and J lost 2 bases; unmatched junction nucleotides: 10. A word on this clone: Its cognate antigen is unknown.

This clonotype was obtained from an adult who received the AZD1222 COVID-19 vaccine. The rearrangement uses TRBV19 and TRBJ2-3; 10 bases match TRBD2. The sample here was peripheral blood, taken 28 days after the second AZD1222 dose. CDR3 region: CASSALAGGTTDTQYF. The CDR3 nucleotides are TGTGCCAGTTCGGCATTAGCGGGGGGAACCACAGATACGCAGTATTTT.